This T cell receptor (beta chain) was documented in a study of cytomegalovirus exposure and HLA in healthy donors. Germline values: CDR1 MNHEY, CDR2 SMNVEV (reference sequence). The CDR3 has 15 residues. V lost 6 bases and J lost 5; bases outside the gene matches: 5. Produced via immunoSEQ multiplex PCR; TCRdb's table is partial and in-frame only. The repertoire holds roughly 250,000 clones, with approximately 86% as singletons. The sequenced sample was PBMCs. This sequence joins TRBV27 and TRBJ2-7; 15 positions match TRBD2. The sequence came from a woman younger than 45 in good health and CMV-seropositive. CDR3 protein: CASRGLAGGLHEQYF. CDR3 coding DNA: TGTGCCAGCAGGGGACTAGCGGGAGGACTTCACGAGCAGTACTTC.